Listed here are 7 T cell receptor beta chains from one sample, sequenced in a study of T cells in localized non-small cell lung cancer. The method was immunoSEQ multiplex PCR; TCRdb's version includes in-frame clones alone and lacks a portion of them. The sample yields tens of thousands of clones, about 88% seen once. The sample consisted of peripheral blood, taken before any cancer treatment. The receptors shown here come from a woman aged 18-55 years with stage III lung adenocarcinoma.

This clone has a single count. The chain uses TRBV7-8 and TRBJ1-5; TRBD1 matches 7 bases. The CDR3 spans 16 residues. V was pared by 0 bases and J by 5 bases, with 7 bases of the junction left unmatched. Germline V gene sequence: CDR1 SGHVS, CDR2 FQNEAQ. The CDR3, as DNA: TGTGCCAGCAGCTTAGCCCTCGACAGGGTTGATCAGCCCCAGCATTTT. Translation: CASSLALDRVDQPQHF.

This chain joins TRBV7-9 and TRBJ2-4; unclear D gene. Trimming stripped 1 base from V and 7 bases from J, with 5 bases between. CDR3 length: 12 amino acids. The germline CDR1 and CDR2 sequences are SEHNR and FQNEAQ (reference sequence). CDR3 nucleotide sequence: TGTGCCAGCAGCTTAGGGTTGAACATTCAGTACTTC. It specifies CASSLGLNIQYF.

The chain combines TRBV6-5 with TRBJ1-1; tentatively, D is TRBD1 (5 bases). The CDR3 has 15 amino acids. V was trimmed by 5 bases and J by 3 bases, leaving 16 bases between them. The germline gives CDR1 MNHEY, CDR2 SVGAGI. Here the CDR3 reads CASSRSRDLHTEAFF. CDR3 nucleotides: TGTGCCAGCAGTAGAAGCAGGGACCTCCACACTGAAGCTTTCTTT.

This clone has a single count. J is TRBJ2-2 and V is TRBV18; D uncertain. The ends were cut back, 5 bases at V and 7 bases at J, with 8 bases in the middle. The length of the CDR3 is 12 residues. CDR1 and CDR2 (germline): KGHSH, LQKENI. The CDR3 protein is CASSSVNGELFF. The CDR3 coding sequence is TGTGCCAGCTCATCAGTAAACGGGGAGCTGTTTTTT.

CDR3: CASSPPANRGLYGYTF. CDR3 nucleotides: TGTGCCAGCTCACCACCGGCTAACAGGGGACTCTATGGCTACACCTTC. The chain joins TRBV18 to TRBJ1-2; TRBD1 matches at 7 bases. Germline CDR1 and CDR2: KGHSH and LQKENI. The CDR3 is 16 amino acids. With 0 bases clipped from V and 4 bases from J, the junction kept 8 bases outside the gene matches.

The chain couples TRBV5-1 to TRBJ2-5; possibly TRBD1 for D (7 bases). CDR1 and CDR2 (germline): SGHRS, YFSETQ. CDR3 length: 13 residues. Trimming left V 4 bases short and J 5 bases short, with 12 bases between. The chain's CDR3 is CASSGGGRETQYF. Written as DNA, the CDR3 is TGCGCCAGCAGCGGAGGGGGCCGGGAGACCCAGTACTTC.

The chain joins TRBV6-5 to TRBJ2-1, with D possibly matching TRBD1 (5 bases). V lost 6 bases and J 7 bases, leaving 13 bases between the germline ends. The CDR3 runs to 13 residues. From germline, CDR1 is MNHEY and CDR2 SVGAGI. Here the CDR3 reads CASRPLGLNEQFF. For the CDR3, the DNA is TGTGCCAGCAGACCCTTGGGGCTGAATGAGCAGTTCTTC.